This TCR beta chain was sequenced during a study of early T cells in non-severe SARS-CoV-2 infection (TCRdb year 2021). Broadly, across the study: TCR sequencing used bulk RNA from unsorted whole blood, so alpha and beta chains could not be paired. Results and caveats for the whole study, not just this receptor: VDJdb matching was skewed toward anti-spike CD8 responses and likely underestimated virus-specific expansions, missing private and CD4 specificities.

According to the germline V gene (reference sequence), CDR1 reads SGHKS and CDR2 reads YYEKEE. Ends trimmed: V by 0 bases, J by 2 bases; bases unmatched to a gene: 3. The CDR3 runs 15 residues from the cysteine to the phenylalanine. Only the CDR3 DNA stays, 45 bases, in frame from base 1. Library preparation employed 5' RACE. The sequencing machine was a NextSeq 500. To correct for sequencing error and PCR bias, the TCR library protocol tagged individual cDNA molecules with unique molecular identifiers. Both TCR alpha and beta chains were sequenced, and tight co-correlation was observed between alpha and beta sequence abundances in each sample. In the paper's pipeline: Decombinator V4 was used to annotate TCR sequences for V gene, J gene and CDR3. TCRs were defined as expanded if a significant change between any two time points was detected under a Poisson model with p below 0.0001. Abundances of TCRs were expressed as counts per million after normalisation to the total number of TCRs sequenced in each sample. MAIT TCRs were defined by TRAV1-2 paired with TRAJ12, TRAJ20 or TRAJ33, and iNKT TCRs by TRAV10 paired with TRAJ18. VDJdb, accessed 1 November 2021, was searched for CMV, EBV and SARS-CoV-2 annotated TCRs, excluding TCRs annotated for multiple antigens. TCRdb trimmed the raw reads at Q25, called clones with MiXCR and kept productive beta chains. Rows matching on CDR3 protein sequence are summarized as one entry with the most common DNA and genes. The V and J calls reflect TCRdb's pipeline rather than the authors' work. Counted in this sample were tens of thousands of distinct CDR3 sequences; 5.9% of them appeared once. Jointly, the top ten make up around 3.3% of the sample.

A case-control design nested within a healthcare worker cohort in London, UK, was used, with weekly nasopharyngeal swab PCR tests and blood sampling performed. Healthcare workers were enrolled in the week of the UK lockdown, from 23 to 31 March 2020, and were followed every week for up to roughly 15 weeks. This clonotype occurred a few times. Its antigen is still unknown. Base qualities are not provided; no much larger clone lies one nucleotide away. This clonotype originated in an adult who was a healthcare worker with PCR-confirmed SARS-CoV-2 infection or an uninfected control (not recorded which). The chain was built from TRBV5-5 and TRBJ2-7; TRBD1 aligns with 9 central bases. Sequencing used whole blood, obtained at baseline. The CDR3 has the sequence CASSLAGTGTYEQYF. The DNA sequence is as follows: TGTGCCAGCAGCTTGGCCGGGACAGGGACCTACGAGCAGTACTTC.